This T cell receptor (beta chain) comes out of a study of regulatory T cells in long-lasting Graves disease. Turning to the study itself: Persistent Graves' disease meant over 5 years of antithyroid drugs with positive TSH receptor antibodies.

There are many counts of this clonotype. Noted time point: persistent/refractory GD, antithyroid drugs over 5 years with positive TRAb. Extracted PBMC RNA gave rise to the TCR library. The germline CDR1 and CDR2 sequences are SGHTA and FQGTGA. Trimming took 0 bases from V and 1 from J, leaving 3 bases between them. The CDR3 is 13 residues long. Construction of TCR beta libraries relied on iRepertoire HTBI primers and on Arm-PCR targeting CDR3 regions. Via MiXCR, TCRdb re-called the multiplex PCR reads, giving one row per CDR3 protein. The sample records 400,000 to 500,000 distinct CDR3 sequences, 21% being singletons.

This TCR was recovered from a female donor with Graves disease. The sequencing used peripheral blood mononuclear cells (PBMCs), collected when the disease was refractory, from a patient treated with antithyroid drugs. The rearrangement joins TRBV7-3 to TRBJ2-5; D unresolved. The CDR3 DNA reads TGTGCCAGCAGCTTAACACCCCAAGAGACCCAGTACTTC. This gives the protein CASSLTPQETQYF.